This TCR beta chain was sequenced during a study of CD8 T cells in ankylosing spondylitis. TCRdb re-derived calls from the 5' RACE reads in MiXCR, one entry per CDR3 protein. The repertoire has about 240,000 distinct CDR3 sequences, 8% to 9.5% of them found once; the top ten carry 6.8%. The CDR3 spans 16 residues. Germline V gene data show CDR1 as SGHNT and CDR2 as YYREEE (reference sequence). Trimming took 0 bases from V and 0 from J, leaving 9 bases between them. This clonotype was sampled from a male donor with ankylosing spondylitis or in good health (not recorded which). The sample taken for sequencing was blood, either unsorted or a sorted T cell fraction (not recorded which). J is TRBJ2-2 and V is TRBV5-4, with unresolved D. The CDR3 protein is CASSLGRISNTGELFF. In DNA form, the CDR3 reads TGTGCCAGCAGCTTGGGACGGATTTCGAACACCGGGGAGCTGTTTTTT. Using reference TRBV5-4 and TRBJ2-2 for the parts outside the CDR3, the full variable domain is ETGVTQSPTHLIKTRGQQVTLRCSSQSGHNTVSWYQQALGQGPQFIFQYYREEENGRGNFPPRFSGLQFPNYSSELNVNALELDDSALYLCASSLGRISNTGELFFGEGSRLTVL.